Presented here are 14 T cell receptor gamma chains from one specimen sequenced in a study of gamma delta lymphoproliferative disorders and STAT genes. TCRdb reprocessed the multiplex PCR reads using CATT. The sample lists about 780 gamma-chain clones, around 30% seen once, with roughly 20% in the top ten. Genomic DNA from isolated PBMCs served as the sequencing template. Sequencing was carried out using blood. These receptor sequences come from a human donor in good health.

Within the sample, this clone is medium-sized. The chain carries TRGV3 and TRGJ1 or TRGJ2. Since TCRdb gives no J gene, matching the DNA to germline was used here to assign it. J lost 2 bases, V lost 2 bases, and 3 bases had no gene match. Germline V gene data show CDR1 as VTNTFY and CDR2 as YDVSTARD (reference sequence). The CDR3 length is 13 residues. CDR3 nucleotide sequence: TGTGCCACCTGGGACACCTATTATTATAAGAAACTCTTT. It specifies CATWDTYYYKKLF.

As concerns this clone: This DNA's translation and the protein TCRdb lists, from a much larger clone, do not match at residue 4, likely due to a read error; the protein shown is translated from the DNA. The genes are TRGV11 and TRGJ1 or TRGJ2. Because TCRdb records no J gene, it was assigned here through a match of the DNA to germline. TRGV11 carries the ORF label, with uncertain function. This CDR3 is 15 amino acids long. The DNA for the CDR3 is TGTACCACTATGCCTGCTGGACCCATCCTCTATAAGAAACTCTTT. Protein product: CTTMPAGPILYKKLF.

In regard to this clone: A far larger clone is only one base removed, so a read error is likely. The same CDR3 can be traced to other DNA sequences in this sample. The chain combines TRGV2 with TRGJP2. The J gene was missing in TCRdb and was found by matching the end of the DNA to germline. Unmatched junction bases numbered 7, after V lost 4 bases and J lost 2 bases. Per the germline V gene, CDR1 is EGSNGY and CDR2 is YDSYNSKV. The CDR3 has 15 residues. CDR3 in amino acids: CATWERRSSDWIKTF. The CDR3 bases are TGTGCCACCTGGGAAAGGCGAAGTAGTGATTGGATCAAGACGTTT.

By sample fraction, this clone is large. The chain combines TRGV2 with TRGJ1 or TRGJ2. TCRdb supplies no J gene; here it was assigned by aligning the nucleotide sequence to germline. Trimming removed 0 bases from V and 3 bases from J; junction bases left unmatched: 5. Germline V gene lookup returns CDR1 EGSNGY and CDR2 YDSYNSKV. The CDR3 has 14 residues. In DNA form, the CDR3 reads TGTGCCACCTGGGACGGGCACTTTTATTATAAGAAACTCTTT. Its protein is CATWDGHFYYKKLF.

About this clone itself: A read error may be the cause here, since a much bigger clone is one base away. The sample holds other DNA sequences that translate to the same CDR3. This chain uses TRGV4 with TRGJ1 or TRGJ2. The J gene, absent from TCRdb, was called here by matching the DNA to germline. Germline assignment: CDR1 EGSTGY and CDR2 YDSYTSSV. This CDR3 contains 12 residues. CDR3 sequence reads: CATWDGHYKKLF. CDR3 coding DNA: TGTGCCACTTGGGATGGGCATTATAAGAAACTCTTT.

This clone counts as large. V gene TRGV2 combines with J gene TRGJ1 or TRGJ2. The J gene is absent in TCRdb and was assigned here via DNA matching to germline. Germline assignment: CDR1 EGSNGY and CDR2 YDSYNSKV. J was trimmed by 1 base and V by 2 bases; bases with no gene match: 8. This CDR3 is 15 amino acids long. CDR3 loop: CATWDDLSNYYKKLF. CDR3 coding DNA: TGTGCCACCTGGGACGACCTCTCCAATTATTATAAGAAACTCTTT.

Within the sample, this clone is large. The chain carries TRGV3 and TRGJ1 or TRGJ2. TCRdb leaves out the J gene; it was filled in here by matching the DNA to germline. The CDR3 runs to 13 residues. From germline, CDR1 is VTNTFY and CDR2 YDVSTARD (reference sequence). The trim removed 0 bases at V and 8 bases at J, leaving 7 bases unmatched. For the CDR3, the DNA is TGTGCCACCTGGGACAGGCCTGAGGATAAGAAACTCTTT. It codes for CATWDRPEDKKLF.

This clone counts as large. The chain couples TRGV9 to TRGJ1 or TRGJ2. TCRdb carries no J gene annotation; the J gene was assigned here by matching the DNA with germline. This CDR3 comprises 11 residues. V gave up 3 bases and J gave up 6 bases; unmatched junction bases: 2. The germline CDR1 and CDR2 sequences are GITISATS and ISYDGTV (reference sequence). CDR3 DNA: TGTGCCTTGTGGGAGCGTTATAAGAAACTCTTT. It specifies CALWERYKKLF.

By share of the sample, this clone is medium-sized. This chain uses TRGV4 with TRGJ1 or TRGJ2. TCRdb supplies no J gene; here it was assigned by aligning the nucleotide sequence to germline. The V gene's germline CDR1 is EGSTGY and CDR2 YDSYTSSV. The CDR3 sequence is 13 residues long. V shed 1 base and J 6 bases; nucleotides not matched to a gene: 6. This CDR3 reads CATWDGFGYKKLF. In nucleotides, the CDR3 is TGTGCCACCTGGGATGGCTTCGGTTATAAGAAACTCTTT.

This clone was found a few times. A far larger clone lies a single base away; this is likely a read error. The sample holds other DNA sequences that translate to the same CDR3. CDR3 sequence (DNA): TGTGCCACCTGGGACGGATGCAGTGATTGGATCAAGACGTTT. This gives the protein CATWDGCSDWIKTF. The chain recombines TRGV2 with TRGJP2. In the absence of a J gene in TCRdb, the DNA was matched to germline to assign it here. The length of the CDR3 is 14 residues. Germline values: CDR1 EGSNGY, CDR2 YDSYNSKV. V lost 1 base and J lost 5; bases outside the gene matches: 4.

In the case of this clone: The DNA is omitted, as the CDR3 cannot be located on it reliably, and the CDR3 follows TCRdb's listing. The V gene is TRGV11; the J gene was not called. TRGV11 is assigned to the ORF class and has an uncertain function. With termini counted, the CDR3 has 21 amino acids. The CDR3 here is CTTVPAGLGKGIGSTGWFKIF.

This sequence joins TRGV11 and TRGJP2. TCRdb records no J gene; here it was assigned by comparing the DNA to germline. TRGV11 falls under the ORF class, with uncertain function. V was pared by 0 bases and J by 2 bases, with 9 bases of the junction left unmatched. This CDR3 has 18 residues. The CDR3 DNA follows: TGTGCCTGCTGGATTAGGCACACCTTAAGGAGTAGTGATTGGATCAAGACGTTT. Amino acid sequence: CACWIRHTLRSSDWIKTF.

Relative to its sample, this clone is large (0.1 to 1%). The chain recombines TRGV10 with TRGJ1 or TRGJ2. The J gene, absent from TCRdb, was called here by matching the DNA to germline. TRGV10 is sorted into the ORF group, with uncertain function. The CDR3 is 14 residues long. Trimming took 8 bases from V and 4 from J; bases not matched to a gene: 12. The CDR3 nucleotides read TGTGCTGCGTGGGTCCCGGTACGGTATTATAAGAAACTCTTT. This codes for CAAWVPVRYYKKLF.

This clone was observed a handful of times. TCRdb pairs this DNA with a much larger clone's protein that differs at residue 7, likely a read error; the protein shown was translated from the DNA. The CDR3 reads CAAWRWSKIF. CDR3 sequence (DNA): TGTGCTGCGTGGCGTTGGTCCAAGATATTT. V is TRGV10 and J is TRGJP1. Assignment of the J gene here rests on matching the DNA to germline, because TCRdb gives none. TRGV10 is reported as an ORF; its role is uncertain. The length of the CDR3 is 10 residues.